A single sample gave rise to the 7 T cell receptor beta chains below, sequenced in a study of blood T cells in healthy people across ages. The second PCR ran roughly 6 to 11 cycles with a sample-barcoded 5' primer and J-beta primers. TCRdb called the 5' RACE reads again in MiXCR, with one record for every CDR3 protein. The table records 500,000 to 700,000 distinct CDR3 sequences, approximately 30% of them present only once. The sequencing input was blood. These receptors all stem from a woman of 80 years or more in good health.

This clonotype has at least ten counts. The chain employs TRBV27 and TRBJ1-5; D possibly corresponds to TRBD1 (5 bases). This CDR3 contains 15 residues. V was clipped by 5 bases and J by 3 bases, with 14 bases between them. CDR1 MNHEY and CDR2 SMNVEV come from the germline V gene (reference sequence). For the CDR3, the DNA is TGTGCCAGCAGTACCATAGGCAGGGCCAATCAGCCCCAGCATTTT. The encoded protein is CASSTIGRANQPQHF.

This chain links TRBV7-9 with TRBJ2-3, with D perhaps matching TRBD2 (5 bases). Trimming pared 6 bases from V and 1 base from J, leaving 17 bases between. CDR1 SEHNR and CDR2 FQNEAQ come from the germline V gene (reference sequence). CDR3 length equals 16 residues. The CDR3: CASRRYSERGTDTQYF. The CDR3 DNA reads TGTGCCAGCAGGCGCTACTCGGAGAGGGGCACAGATACGCAGTATTTT.

About this clonotype: This may come from a read error, since a much larger clone is one base off. The chain employs TRBV5-5 and TRBJ2-7, with D perhaps matching TRBD2 (6 bases). The J call may not be correct, given that the DNA end is closer to TRBJ2-5. The CDR3 has 15 residues. CDR1 SGHKS and CDR2 YYEKEE come from the germline V gene (reference sequence). For the CDR3, the DNA is TGTGCCAGCAGGCTGGGGACTCGATTGGGAGAGACCCAGTACTTC. Amino acid sequence: CASRLGTRLGETQYF.

The chain uses TRBV28 and TRBJ1-1, with D perhaps matching TRBD1 (6 bases). This CDR3 is built from 14 residues. Trimming removed 6 bases at V and 5 bases at J, with 16 bases between. Germline loops: CDR1 MDHEN, CDR2 SYDVKM. CDR3 loop: CASRPDRLGTEAFF. CDR3 coding DNA: TGTGCCAGCAGGCCCGACAGGTTGGGGACTGAAGCTTTCTTT. The full variable domain, its missing parts supplied by reference TRBV28 and TRBJ1-1, is DVKVTQSSRYLVKRTGEKVFLECVQDMDHENMFWYRQDPGLGLRLIYFSYDVKMKEKGDIPEGYSVSREKKERFSLILESASTNQTSMYLCASRPDRLGTEAFFGQGTRLTVV.

Details on this clonotype: Its ends do not fully match the called genes, so a read error is possible. CDR3 residues: CAGSGGTMLGITEAFF. The CDR3 DNA is TGCGCCGGCAGCGGTGGGACGATGCTTGGGATCACTGAAGCTTTCTTT. The J gene is TRBJ1-1, the V gene TRBV5-1; TRBD1 is a possible D gene (5 bases). CDR1 and CDR2 (germline): SGHRS, YFSETQ. CDR3 size: 16 residues. Based on the CDR3 plus reference TRBV5-1 and TRBJ1-1, the full variable domain is KAGVTQTPRYLIKTRGQQVTLSCSPISGHRSVSWYQQTPGQGLQFLFEYFSETQRNKGNFPGRFSGRQFSNSRSEMNVSTLELGDSALYLCAGSGGTMLGITEAFFGQGTRLTVV.

This clonotype was found many times. The chain combines TRBV6-2 or TRBV6-3 with TRBJ2-6; no definite D call. This CDR3 is built from 13 residues. V lost 7 bases and J lost 0, with 4 bases in between. Germline CDR1 is MNHEY and CDR2 is SVGEGT. The CDR3 reads CASTFSGANVLTF. The CDR3 DNA reads TGTGCCAGCACCTTCTCTGGGGCCAACGTCCTGACTTTC.

This clonotype was detected many times. The genes are TRBV7-6 and TRBJ1-1; D gene unclear. The germline V gene has CDR1 SGHVS and CDR2 FNYEAQ. V was cut by 3 bases and J by 0 bases, with 8 bases left in between. The CDR3 loop spans 14 amino acids. The CDR3 here is CASSLSNMNTEAFF. For the CDR3, the DNA is TGTGCCAGCAGCTTGTCGAACATGAACACTGAAGCTTTCTTT.